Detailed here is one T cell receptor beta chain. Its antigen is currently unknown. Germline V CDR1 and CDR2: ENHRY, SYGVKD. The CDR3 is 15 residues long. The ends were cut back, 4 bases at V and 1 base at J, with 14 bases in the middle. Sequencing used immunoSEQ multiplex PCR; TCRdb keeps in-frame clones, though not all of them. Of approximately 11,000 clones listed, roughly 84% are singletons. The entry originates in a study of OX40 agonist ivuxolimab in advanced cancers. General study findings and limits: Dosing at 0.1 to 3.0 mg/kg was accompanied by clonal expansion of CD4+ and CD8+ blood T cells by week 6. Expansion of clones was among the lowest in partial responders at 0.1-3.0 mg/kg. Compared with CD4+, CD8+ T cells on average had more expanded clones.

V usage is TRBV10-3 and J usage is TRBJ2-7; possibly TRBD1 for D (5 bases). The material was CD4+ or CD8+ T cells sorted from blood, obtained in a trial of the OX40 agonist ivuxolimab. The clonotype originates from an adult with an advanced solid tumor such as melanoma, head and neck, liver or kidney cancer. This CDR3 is CAISVDSGSSYEQYF. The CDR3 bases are TGTGCCATCAGTGTTGACAGTGGAAGTTCCTACGAGCAGTACTTC.